This TCR beta chain was sequenced for a study of blood T cell repertoires in COVID-19. About the study: Sites across the United States, Italy and Spain contributed samples from acute and convalescent COVID-19. Nucleic acid was either cDNA or gDNA, and it came from T cells, B-cell-depleted T cells, or PBMCs.

Deletions cut 4 bases from V and 8 bases from J, with 16 bases between. In germline, CDR1 is KGHDR, CDR2 SFDVKD. The CDR3 covers 14 residues. As handled by the study authors: The authors estimated nucleated cell counts from reference gene primer amplification. This table comes from immunoSEQ multiplex PCR, and its TCRdb copy is limited to in-frame clones, with some not included. V, J and clone size reflect that table, while D and trimming were determined from the DNA. The sample records 100,000 to 150,000 clones, roughly 80% being singletons. The chain employs TRBV24-1 and TRBJ1-2, with D perhaps TRBD1 (5 bases). Sequenced sample: peripheral blood. This TCR was recovered from a woman older than 75 with acute or convalescent COVID-19. The CDR3 DNA sequence: TGTGCCACCAGTGACACGGGACTTCCCTTAGGCTACACCTTC. This codes for CATSDTGLPLGYTF.